This is a list of T cell receptor beta chains from one sample in a study of T cells in Graves' hyperthyroidism and ophthalmopathy. In TCRdb, the multiplex PCR reads were re-called with MiXCR into one record per CDR3 protein. The table shows roughly 800,000 distinct CDR3 sequences, with 38% occurring only once. The material sequenced was blood. All receptors derive from a man between 18 and 29 years old with Graves' hyperthyroidism. Both conserved end residues are part of each CDR3. A D gene is named only where the DNA matches it firmly. Clone size is given for some rows only: seen once, a few or many times, or a class if the clone is expanded.

J,size,D,V,CDR3,DNA
TRBJ2-6,.,.,TRBV7-9,CASSSIHTNSGANVLTF,TGTGCCAGCAGCTCTATACACACGAACTCTGGGGCCAACGTCCTGACTTTC
TRBJ2-5,.,.,TRBV7-9,CASSTPEGGRRETQYF,TGTGCCAGCAGCACTCCTGAAGGGGGGCGCAGAGAGACCCAGTACTTC
TRBJ1-5,few,.,TRBV19,CASKRDPAAYSNQPQHF,TGTGCCAGTAAGCGGGACCCTGCGGCTTATAGCAATCAGCCCCAGCATTTT
TRBJ1-1,few,.,TRBV20-1,CSASRQPMNTEAFF,TGCAGTGCTAGTCGCCAGCCGATGAACACTGAAGCTTTCTTT
TRBJ2-7,.,TRBD2,TRBV6-5,CASSYSRTSGEFYEQYF,TGTGCCAGCAGTTACTCGAGGACTAGCGGGGAATTCTACGAGCAGTACTTC
TRBJ2-5,.,TRBD1,TRBV19,CASSILTGDKETQYF,TGTGCCAGTAGTATTCTGACAGGGGACAAAGAGACCCAGTACTTC
TRBJ2-2,.,.,TRBV7-9,CASSLAYEAGELFF,TGTGCCAGCAGCTTGGCATATGAGGCCGGGGAGCTGTTTTTT
TRBJ2-7,.,.,TRBV6-1,CASSGENF,TGTGCCAGCAGTGGAGAGAACTTC
TRBJ1-3,few,.,TRBV20-1,CSARDGPRRSGNTIYF,TGCAGTGCTAGAGATGGGCCTCGTCGCTCTGGAAACACCATATATTTT
TRBJ1-2,.,TRBD1,TRBV6-1,CASSTPSGPDRGNGYTF,TGTGCCAGCAGCACCCCGAGTGGACCAGACAGGGGGAATGGCTACACCTTC
TRBJ2-7,.,.,TRBV7-2,CASSLGRANGEQYF,TGTGCCAGCAGCTTAGGACGAGCCAACGGGGAGCAGTACTTC
TRBJ2-1,few,.,TRBV25-1,CASSESFDGNEQFF,TGTGCCAGCAGTGAATCTTTTGACGGGAATGAGCAGTTCTTC
TRBJ2-5,many,TRBD2,TRBV20-1,CSARSLSGGAGETQYF,TGCAGTGCTAGATCACTTAGCGGGGGGGCCGGGGAGACCCAGTACTTC